Following are 27 T cell receptor beta chains from one sample sequenced in a study of OX40 agonist ivuxolimab in advanced cancers. Profiling relied on immunoSEQ multiplex PCR, and the TCRdb table lists in-frame clones only, not all of them. The table shows just under 65,000 clones, with 86% occurring only once. This specimen was CD4+ or CD8+ T cells sorted from blood, taken in a trial of the OX40 agonist ivuxolimab. Receptor source: an adult with an advanced solid tumor such as melanoma, head and neck, liver or kidney cancer.

There are a few counts of this clone. The chain links TRBV6-1 to TRBJ2-1, with 10 bases lining up with TRBD1. This CDR3 region has 12 residues. Unmatched junction bases numbered 4, after V lost 4 bases and J lost 13 bases. Germline CDR1 MNHNS, CDR2 SASEGT. The CDR3 DNA reads as TGTGCCAGCAGTGTAGGGGACAGGGGACAGTTCTTC. This sequence encodes CASSVGDRGQFF.

The rearrangement links TRBV29-1 to TRBJ1-1, with unresolved D. The length of the CDR3 is 11 residues. The V end was cut by 7 bases, the J end by 3 bases, with 9 bases between. Germline assignment: CDR1 SQVTM and CDR2 ANQGSEA. The CDR3 is CSASIYTEAFF. As DNA, the CDR3 is TGCAGCGCCAGCATTTACACTGAAGCTTTCTTT.

The rearrangement uses TRBV6-1 and TRBJ1-1; D might be TRBD1 (6 bases). CDR1 is MNHNS, CDR2 SASEGT, per germline. The CDR3 is 15 amino acids. V was cut by 8 bases and J by 1 base, with 17 bases left in between. CDR3 DNA: TGTGCCAGCCGGAGAAGACAGGAGGCGAACACTGAAGCTTTCTTT. Its translation: CASRRRQEANTEAFF.

This clone was counted a single time. The chain has TRBV27 and TRBJ2-3, with TRBD2 identical over 8 bases. The germline V gene has CDR1 MNHEY and CDR2 SMNVEV (reference sequence). The CDR3 contains 15 residues. V shed 4 bases, J shed 6 bases, and the junction held 9 bases outside the gene matches. The CDR3 here is CASSSPGGGVDTQYF. The CDR3 bases are TGTGCCAGCAGTTCTCCCGGGGGGGGCGTGGATACGCAGTATTTT.

The chain recombines TRBV28 with TRBJ2-3, with 8 bases that match TRBD1. The CDR3 contains 14 residues. V gave up 10 bases and J gave up 1 base; unmatched junction bases: 7. Germline lookup yields CDR1 MDHEN and CDR2 SYDVKM. The DNA for the CDR3 is TGTGCCACCCAACCAGGGGGCGGCACAGATACGCAGTATTTT. Protein sequence: CATQPGGGTDTQYF.

The chain combines TRBV19 with TRBJ2-1; D unclear. Germline V lookup: CDR1 LNHDA, CDR2 SQIVND (reference sequence). The CDR3 length is 13 residues. With 1 base removed from V and 9 bases from J, the gap between germline ends came to 10 bases. CDR3 nucleotide sequence: TGTGCCAGTAGTATAGCCTCAGGTCTTGAGCAGTTCTTC. Translation gives CASSIASGLEQFF.

In its sample, this clone was seen once. The genes are TRBV18 and TRBJ2-7, with D perhaps matching TRBD2 (5 bases). V was cut by 0 bases and J by 6 bases, with 12 bases left in between. The germline V gene encodes CDR1 KGHSH and CDR2 LQKENI. The CDR3 consists of 14 residues. CDR3 bases: TGTGCCAGCTCACCACCAGGGAGAGGCGGCGAGCAGTACTTC. It yields the protein CASSPPGRGGEQYF.

This clone has just a few counts. V and J are TRBV9 and TRBJ1-4; TRBD1 aligns across 11 bases. V trimming: 0 bases; J trimming: 8 bases; junction bases outside the gene matches: 3. This CDR3 has 15 amino acids. Germline CDR1 is SGDLS and CDR2 is YYNGEE. The CDR3 nucleotides are TGTGCCAGCAGCGTAGGTGGACAGGGGGCGGAAAAACTGTTTTTT. Translated: CASSVGGQGAEKLFF.

A remark on this clone: The junction differs from germline at one of its ends, possibly a read error. The V and J genes are TRBV7-7 and TRBJ2-3; 8 bases match TRBD1. CDR1 SSHAT and CDR2 FNYEAQ come from the germline V gene (reference sequence). CDR3 length: 14 amino acids. CDR3 DNA sequence: TGTGCTAGCAGCTTGACAGGGGCGGGGGATACGCAGTATTTT. It codes for CASSLTGAGDTQYF.

This clone was seen a handful of times. The chain is built from TRBV18 and TRBJ2-2; the D is unclear. Germline V CDR1 and CDR2: KGHSH, LQKENI. CDR3 length equals 16 residues. V lost 3 bases and J lost 0, with 11 bases in between. The CDR3 region is CASSPGLSSNTGELFF. The DNA for the CDR3 is TGTGCCAGCTCACCCGGCCTTTCGTCGAACACCGGGGAGCTGTTTTTT.

The rearrangement uses TRBV5-4 and TRBJ2-5; 16 nucleotides line up with TRBD2. The J segment lost 5 bases and the V segment lost 4 bases, leaving 5 bases of the junction unmatched. The CDR3 is 16 amino acids. CDR1 is SGHNT and CDR2 is YYREEE in the germline V gene (reference sequence). The CDR3 protein is CASSTGTSGRVETQYF. The CDR3 DNA is TGTGCCAGCAGCACAGGGACTAGCGGGAGGGTTGAGACCCAGTACTTC.

The rearrangement links TRBV7-3 to TRBJ2-6; no clear D gene. Trimming removed 6 bases from V and 5 bases from J, with 8 bases in between. Germline loops: CDR1 SGHTA, CDR2 FQGTGA. The CDR3 length is 13 residues. The CDR3 loop is CASSPQRANVLTF. The CDR3, as DNA: TGTGCCAGCAGTCCCCAGCGGGCCAACGTCCTGACTTTC.

This chain joins TRBV7-2 and TRBJ1-6; weak D call: TRBD1 (5 bases). Germline CDR1 and CDR2: SGHTA and FQGNSA. With 0 bases removed from V and 9 bases from J, the gap between germline ends came to 9 bases. This CDR3 is built from 14 residues. CDR3 in amino acids: CASSLARVVSPLHF. The CDR3 DNA reads TGTGCCAGCAGCTTAGCCAGGGTGGTTTCACCCCTCCACTTT.

This clone was detected only once. The chain has TRBV11-2 and TRBJ2-3, with 9 bases aligning to TRBD2. CDR3 length equals 14 residues. Germline V gene sequence: CDR1 SGHAT, CDR2 FQNNGV. Losses at the gene ends were 6 bases for V and 2 bases for J; bases not matched to a gene: 3. In DNA, the CDR3 is TGTGCCAGCAGGGTAGCGGGAGCCACAGATACGCAGTATTTT. It codes for CASRVAGATDTQYF.

The chain has TRBV28 and TRBJ1-2; D ambiguous. This CDR3 contains 13 residues. Trimming shortened V by 6 bases and J by 4 bases, and 12 bases separated the two germline ends. The germline V gene encodes CDR1 MDHEN and CDR2 SYDVKM. The CDR3 sequence: CASRNPVVYGYTF. The DNA of the CDR3 is TGTGCCAGCAGAAACCCCGTAGTCTATGGCTACACCTTC.

To note about this clone: At one of its ends the junction is not consistent with the germline gene, which may arise from a read error. This chain joins TRBV7-7 and TRBJ2-1; D is possibly TRBD2 (7 bases). CDR3 length: 16 amino acids. CDR1 SSHAT and CDR2 FNYEAQ come from the germline V gene (reference sequence). Written as DNA, the CDR3 is TGTGCTAGCAGCCCAAGTTGGGGGGGGCCCTACAATGAGCAGTTCTTC. Amino acid sequence: CASSPSWGGPYNEQFF.

V gene TRBV6-5 combines with J gene TRBJ1-2; TRBD1 aligns across 9 bases. V lost 3 bases, J lost 4 bases, and 9 bases stayed unmatched. CDR1 is MNHEY, CDR2 SVGAGI, per germline. The CDR3 sequence is 16 residues long. CDR3 region: CASSYTRTGGGYGYTF. The CDR3 DNA reads as TGTGCCAGCAGTTATACTCGAACAGGGGGCGGCTATGGCTACACCTTC.

The chain uses TRBV2 and TRBJ2-7; 8 bases agree with TRBD2. V lost 5 bases to trimming and J lost 1 base; unmatched junction nucleotides: 7. Germline V lookup: CDR1 SNHLY, CDR2 FYNNEI. The CDR3 runs to 15 residues. CDR3 in amino acids: CASSPRQRGSYEQYF. The CDR3 DNA sequence: TGTGCCAGCAGTCCACGCCAGCGGGGGTCCTACGAGCAGTACTTC. The entire variable domain, with the rest obtained from reference TRBV2 and TRBJ2-7, is as follows: EPEVTQTPSHQVTQMGQEVILRCVPISNHLYFYWYRQILGQKVEFLVSFYNNEISEKSEIFDDQFSVERPDGSNFTLKIRSTKLEDSAMYFCASSPRQRGSYEQYFGPGTRLTVT.

The J gene is TRBJ2-3, the V gene TRBV7-3; 7 bases align to TRBD1. Germline loops: CDR1 SGHTA, CDR2 FQGTGA. V shed 3 bases and J 6 bases; nucleotides not matched to a gene: 21. The CDR3 covers 19 residues. For the CDR3, the DNA is TGTGCCAGCAGCTTTAGTAGGACCATTACAGGGGATGGGTTGGATACGCAGTATTTT. It encodes CASSFSRTITGDGLDTQYF.

The gene calls are TRBV7-6 and TRBJ2-7; possibly TRBD1 for D (8 bases). Germline CDR1 and CDR2: SGHVS and FNYEAQ. This CDR3 contains 13 residues. V shed 4 bases and J shed 7 bases, with 14 bases lying between them. The CDR3 coding sequence is TGTGCCAGCAGCTCGGACAGGGAGGGGGAGCAGTACTTC. Residues: CASSSDREGEQYF.

The chain is built from TRBV19 and TRBJ2-1; TRBD1 agrees at 8 bases. This CDR3 has 13 amino acids. Trimming removed 5 bases from V and 9 bases from J; junction bases left unmatched: 6. The germline V gene has CDR1 LNHDA and CDR2 SQIVND (reference sequence). The CDR3 DNA reads TGTGCCAGTAGTCGAGGACAGGGTGGTGAGCAGTTCTTC. Its protein is CASSRGQGGEQFF.

The CDR3: CASSYGQNYGYTF. Here the CDR3 DNA reads TGTGCCAGCAGTTACGGACAGAACTATGGCTACACCTTC. The rearrangement joins TRBV6-6 to TRBJ1-2; TRBD1 might be the D (6 bases). The CDR3 totals 13 residues. Trimming cost V 2 bases and J 2 bases, with 6 bases left between them. Per the germline V gene, CDR1 is MNHNY and CDR2 is SVGAGI (reference sequence).

The gene calls are TRBV9 and TRBJ2-6, with D unclear. CDR1 and CDR2 (germline): SGDLS, YYNGEE. This CDR3 region has 18 residues. V was cut by 1 base and J by 0 bases, with 14 bases left in between. This CDR3 reads CASSVHETVDSGANVLTF. The CDR3 DNA is TGTGCCAGCAGCGTACACGAGACGGTCGACTCTGGGGCCAACGTCCTGACTTTC.

The chain is built from TRBV7-2 and TRBJ2-3; D is perhaps TRBD2 (6 bases). This CDR3 contains 15 residues. Germline V gene sequence: CDR1 SGHTA, CDR2 FQGNSA. V was shortened by 2 bases and J by 4 bases, with 13 bases between the two germline ends. CDR3 bases: TGTGCCAGCAGCTTATTTTCTAGCGCCGCAGATACGCAGTATTTT. Translation gives CASSLFSSAADTQYF.

This clone was counted between two and nine times. The genes are TRBV30 and TRBJ2-1; 7 bases fit TRBD2. V was pared by 3 bases and J by 8 bases, with 13 bases of the junction left unmatched. The germline CDR1 and CDR2 sequences are GTSNPN and SVGIG (reference sequence). The CDR3 is 15 amino acids. CDR3 nucleotides: TGTGCCTGGAGCCGACTAGCATCAACGTCGGATGAGCAGTTCTTC. Protein: CAWSRLASTSDEQFF.

The chain joins TRBV30 to TRBJ2-1; D ambiguous. This CDR3 has 12 residues. The germline gives CDR1 GTSNPN, CDR2 SVGIG (reference sequence). The V gene lost 4 bases and the J gene lost 10 bases, with 14 bases spanning the gap. CDR3 sequence: CAWTPGRIEQFF. As DNA, the CDR3 is TGTGCCTGGACCCCAGGTCGCATCGAGCAGTTCTTC. The entire variable domain, with the rest obtained from reference TRBV30 and TRBJ2-1, is as follows: SQTIHQWPATLVQPVGSPLSLECTVEGTSNPNLYWYRQAAGRGLQLLFYSVGIGQISSEVPQNLSASRPQDRQFILSSKKLLLSDSGFYLCAWTPGRIEQFFGPGTRLTVL.

V usage is TRBV30 and J usage is TRBJ2-3, with D tentatively TRBD1 (6 bases). In germline, CDR1 is GTSNPN, CDR2 SVGIG (reference sequence). Trimming stripped 1 base from V and 1 base from J, with 12 bases between. This CDR3 contains 15 residues. The CDR3 DNA reads TGTGCCTGGAGTGGCCAGGGGTCCCGCACAGATACGCAGTATTTT. Translating it yields CAWSGQGSRTDTQYF.